Below, 2 T cell receptor beta chains from the same sample are listed, as sequenced in a study of OX40 agonist ivuxolimab in advanced cancers. Clones were sequenced by immunoSEQ multiplex PCR, and TCRdb holds only the in-frame ones, with some missing. The sample includes 60,000 to 80,000 clones, around four fifths of them seen just once. The sequencing used CD4+ or CD8+ T cells sorted from blood, collected in a trial of the OX40 agonist ivuxolimab. Receptor source: an adult with an advanced solid tumor such as melanoma, head and neck, liver or kidney cancer.

This rearrangement joins TRBV14 to TRBJ2-1; 13 bases are a match to TRBD2. CDR1 is SGHDN, CDR2 FVKESK, per germline. Germline trimming cut 1 base from V and 5 bases from J; bases unmatched to any gene: 2. This CDR3 contains 16 residues. The CDR3, as DNA: TGTGCCAGCAGCCAAGGACTAGCGGGAGGCAACAATGAGCAGTTCTTC. It encodes CASSQGLAGGNNEQFF.

The V and J genes are TRBV5-6 and TRBJ2-3; D might be TRBD2 (5 bases). The CDR3 length is 15 residues. Looked up from germline, CDR1 is SGHDT and CDR2 is YYEEEE. Trimming cost V 6 bases and J 0 bases, with 14 bases left between them. The CDR3 bases are TGTGCCAGCACCATATCCCGGACTAGCACAGATACGCAGTATTTT. Translation: CASTISRTSTDTQYF.